The sequence of this T cell receptor beta chain was determined in a study of human T cells and chemical hapten exposure (dated by TCRdb to 2020 to 2023). With regard to the full study: For sensitization, 2% DPC in acetone was applied to a roughly 2 cm by roughly 2 cm area of upper inner arm skin. This study followed changes in the peripheral blood TCR repertoire in vivo during primary and secondary sensitization of alopecia patients to the hapten diphenylcyclopropenone (DPC). Patients additionally received weekly therapeutic DPC doses to the scalp throughout the roughly 26-week study period. Patient blood was sampled pre-sensitization (week 0) and at 2, 6 and about 24 weeks after DPC sensitization. The mostly female patient cohort included alopecia areata with under or over 50% scalp involvement, alopecia totalis and alopecia universalis. Under 30 alopecia patients gave blood for TCR sequencing at one to four time points (pre-sensitization, 2, 6 and 24 weeks). Patch tests used Finn chambers with 0.01% DPC on the upper back, scored after 6 days by International Contact Dermatitis Research Group standards. Libraries were combined into a pool for sequencing, and differences in TCR yield between samples came mainly from small differences in library volumes within the pool. What the research found in general, with its limitations: After repeated subsampling, changes were observed in the strength of the expansion versus patch-test correlation and in the threshold at which the correlation became significant. Compared with pre-sensitization or healthy control sets, expanded TCRs formed significantly more large CDR3 similarity clusters, which is consistent with antigen-driven responses. All patients had alopecia, a presumed autoimmune disease, so their immune response might differ from that of healthy individuals. DPC sensitization did not change the number of TCRs with a frequency above 1 in 1000, and there was no evidence of changes in global repertoire structure. Patch test score was positively correlated with the number of PT1 expanded TCRs, with significance at thresholds 8, 16 and 32 but not at 4.

The time point label, as the study defines it: pre-sensitization, week 0. What this sample's treatment or condition label stands for: therapeutic diphenylcyclopropenone sensitization with weekly scalp DPC. At every patch-test visit, the blood draw took place before the patch test was put on. Patients were considered eligible if aged 18 to 70, diagnosed with alopecia and deemed suitable for DPC therapy, and patients were excluded if pregnant. Total RNA was extracted from unfractionated whole blood collected in Tempus Blood RNA tubes. The receptor library was made with RACE. Sequencing instrument: NextSeq 500. During library preparation, unique molecular identifiers were attached to individual cDNA molecules so that TCRs could be counted quantitatively and reproducibly. Both TCR alpha and TCR beta chains were sequenced from each blood RNA sample. In the paper's pipeline: Samples had a median of roughly 99,000 TCRs, with a range from about 23,224 to 700,000. The Decombinator software suite was used to annotate V, J and CDR3 in the TCR reads. Every sample was subsampled to the same number of TCRs (28,000) for the PS versus PT1 abundance plots. Expanded TCRs were defined as absent before sensitization and observed at least eight times at the 2-week time point. Using fastp at Q25 and MiXCR, TCRdb reprocessed the public reads and kept productive beta chains. Here each entry gathers all rows of one CDR3 protein and keeps the most common genes and DNA. It is TCRdb's table, rather than the study itself, that gives the V and J calls and clone size. This sample has approximately 260,000 distinct CDR3 sequences in its table, and about 9% of those were observed once. Clones ranked in the top ten supply over 2% of the sample.

Of note for this clonotype: Its antigen remains undetermined. Base qualities are not recorded, but no much larger clone differs from it by a single base.

Sequences PRHDT (CDR1) and FYEKMQ (CDR2) are obtained from the germline V gene (reference sequence). Relative to germline, V is 5 bases shorter and J is 1 base shorter, with 19 bases between their ends. The CDR3 measures 17 amino acids from cysteine to phenylalanine. Here the CDR3 DNA is all that survives: 51 bases in frame from base 1. This sequence originates from a woman between 40 and 55 years old with alopecia areata. Some clones in this sample may be carry-over from other donors' samples. Sequencing used whole blood, obtained in connection with sensitization to the hapten diphenylcyclopropenone (DPC). The V gene is TRBV13 and the J gene is TRBJ2-3, with the D assignment possibly TRBD1 or TRBD2, given 5 matching bases for each. CDR3 reads: CASSVKSGTLGTDTQYF. The DNA sequence is as follows: TGTGCCAGCAGCGTGAAATCCGGGACCTTGGGCACAGATACGCAGTATTTT.